The clone carrying this T cell receptor (beta chain) was detected only a few times. Its antigen is undetermined. This sample was taken from a study of T-cell reconstitution after alpha-beta-depleted transplantation in children. Study results and caveats: Reportedly, roughly two months post-transplant, alpha-beta T cells arose from several hundred expanded graft clones. Fresh T-cell production supplied most of the T-cell counts and diversity seen one year after transplant.

The germline V gene has CDR1 MNHNS and CDR2 SASEGT. The V segment lost 7 bases and the J segment 1 base; nucleotides outside the gene matches: 6. This CDR3 has 14 amino acids. Preparing the TCRbeta library involved the use of unique molecular identifiers. TCRdb reprocessed the PCR reads with MiXCR, giving one entry per CDR3 protein. The data show approximately 89,000 distinct CDR3 sequences, about 14% seen once. Sequencing used PBMCs, mostly from graft donor cells, obtained 180 days after TCRalphabeta/CD19-depleted stem cell transplant. The TCR sequence derives from a male patient between 2 and 9 years old who had a stem cell transplant for acute lymphoblastic leukemia, so the T cells may come from the graft donor. The gene calls are TRBV6-1 and TRBJ1-1, with 7 bases that match TRBD1. This CDR3 is CASKTGTANTEAFF. DNA for the CDR3: TGTGCCAGCAAGACCGGGACAGCGAACACTGAAGCTTTCTTT.